The present T cell receptor (beta chain) was sequenced within a study of response to subunit inactivated influenza vaccine. Study results and limitations: Every seasonal influenza vaccination brings in few new T cells, the authors suggested.

A few counts support this clonotype. The antigen is unknown. A single record per CDR3 protein comes from TCRdb applying MiXCR to the RT-PCR reads. The repertoire has 630,000 or so distinct CDR3 sequences, 15% to 19% of them found once; the top ten carry under 14%. Germline CDR1 is SQVTM and CDR2 is ANQGSEA. This CDR3 contains 14 residues. With V trimmed by 5 bases and J by 5 bases, 11 bases remained unmatched. The source material was PBMCs from blood, sampled about 11 days after vaccination. This TCR derives from a man aged 45 to 65 who received an inactivated influenza vaccine. The chain combines TRBV29-1 with TRBJ1-2, with 7 positions matching TRBD1. CDR3 in DNA: TGCAGCGTTTCGGGGGACAGCGCTTCTTATGGCTACACCTTC. Amino acids: CSVSGDSASYGYTF. Filled out from reference TRBV29-1 and TRBJ1-2, the complete variable domain reads SAVISQKPSRDICQRGTSLTIQCQVDSQVTMMFWYRQQPGQSLTLIATANQGSEATYESGFVIDKFPISRPNLTFSTLTVSNMSPEDSSIYLCSVSGDSASYGYTFGSGTRLTVV.